What follows are 16 T cell receptor beta chains derived from one specimen sequenced in a study of cytomegalovirus exposure and HLA in healthy donors. With 60 Vbeta and 13 Jbeta primers, the PCR was carried out. Some clones are missing from TCRdb's copy, which holds only in-frame ones; the method was immunoSEQ multiplex PCR. This sample has roughly 150,000 clones, with 77% found just once. The sequenced sample consisted of PBMCs. These receptor sequences come from a male donor in good health and CMV-seronegative.

A few counts support this clone. The chain links TRBV15 to TRBJ1-2; 7 nucleotides line up with TRBD1. V was pared by 7 bases and J by 8 bases, with 10 bases of the junction left unmatched. This CDR3 region has 13 residues. Germline V gene sequence: CDR1 LNHNV, CDR2 YYDKDF (reference sequence). CDR3 sequence (DNA): TGTGCCACCACTCCGGACAGGCGAGGCGGCTACACCTTC. As protein: CATTPDRRGGYTF.

The chain employs TRBV6-9 and TRBJ1-1; 7 positions match TRBD1. Germline values: CDR1 MNHGY, CDR2 SVAAGI. V shed 10 bases, J shed 7 bases, and the junction held 3 bases outside the gene matches. This CDR3 has 10 residues. The CDR3 region is CAKGTDEAFF. CDR3 in DNA: TGTGCCAAGGGGACAGATGAAGCTTTCTTT.

The chain joins TRBV15 to TRBJ2-5, with D maybe TRBD2 (6 bases). CDR1 is LNHNV, CDR2 YYDKDF, per germline (reference sequence). The CDR3 contains 15 residues. V shed 0 bases and J shed 3 bases, with 11 bases lying between them. The chain's CDR3 is CATSRDPASEETQYF. CDR3 DNA sequence: TGTGCCACCAGCAGAGATCCGGCTAGCGAAGAGACCCAGTACTTC.

This chain joins TRBV19 and TRBJ1-4, with D unresolved. The V gene lost 4 bases and the J gene lost 0 bases, with 9 bases spanning the gap. Per germline, CDR1 LNHDA and CDR2 SQIVND (reference sequence). The CDR3 has 15 residues. For the CDR3, the DNA is TGTGCCAGTAGTACCTTATCTACAACTAATGAAAAACTGTTTTTT. Its protein is CASSTLSTTNEKLFF.

V is TRBV10-1 and J is TRBJ2-7, with D maybe TRBD2 (5 bases). This CDR3 is 17 amino acids long. Per germline, CDR1 WNHNN and CDR2 SYGVQD (reference sequence). Trimming pared 4 bases from V and 0 bases from J, leaving 19 bases between. The CDR3 reads CASSGLSRDRSSYEQYF. CDR3 nucleotides: TGCGCCAGCAGTGGGTTAAGTCGGGATAGGAGCTCCTACGAGCAGTACTTC.

This clone was observed a single time. The V gene is TRBV19, the J gene TRBJ2-4, with 8 bases lining up with TRBD1. The CDR3 length is 14 residues. Germline CDR1 LNHDA, CDR2 SQIVND (reference sequence). The ends lost 9 bases at V and 4 bases at J; junction bases unmatched: 8. The CDR3 bases are TGTGCCAGCGAGGACAGGGTGGGGAAAAACATTCAGTACTTC. Its translation: CASEDRVGKNIQYF.

In DNA form, the CDR3 reads TGTGCCACCAGCGGTCCCAGGCACAGGGACTACGAGCAGTACTTC. Translating gives CATSGPRHRDYEQYF. The chain has TRBV15 and TRBJ2-7; TRBD1 is a possible D gene (6 bases). Trimming pared 5 bases from V and 3 bases from J, leaving 17 bases between. The germline V gene encodes CDR1 LNHNV and CDR2 YYDKDF (reference sequence). This CDR3 has 15 residues.

This chain connects TRBV11-2 to TRBJ1-3; unclear D gene. V was pared by 4 bases and J by 4 bases, with 17 bases between. The length of the CDR3 is 16 residues. The germline V gene encodes CDR1 SGHAT and CDR2 FQNNGV. The CDR3 region is CASSSTGRLRGNTIYF. CDR3 bases: TGTGCCAGCAGCTCTACCGGCAGGTTGAGAGGAAACACCATATATTTT. The full variable domain, in which reference TRBV11-2 and TRBJ1-3 provide the parts outside the CDR3, is EAGVAQSPRYKIIEKRQSVAFWCNPISGHATLYWYQQILGQGPKLLIQFQNNGVVDDSQLPKDRFSAERLKGVDSTLKIQPAKLEDSAVYLCASSSTGRLRGNTIYFGEGSWLTVV.

This rearrangement joins TRBV21-1 to TRBJ2-3; the table's TRBD2 call for D was not verified on the DNA. TRBV21-1 is marked as a pseudogene. This CDR3 has 17 amino acids. For the CDR3, the DNA is TGTGCCAGCAGCGCCATAAAACACCCTCGGGAGGAGGATACGCAGTATTTT. Encoded protein: CASSAIKHPREEDTQYF.

V is TRBV7-9 and J is TRBJ1-2, with D possibly matching TRBD1 (6 bases). The V gene's germline CDR1 is SEHNR and CDR2 FQNEAQ (reference sequence). Trimming left V 5 bases short and J 3 bases short, with 10 bases between. There are 13 residues in the CDR3. CDR3 sequence reads: CASSRGGDYGYTF. The CDR3 region has the DNA TGTGCCAGCAGCCGGGGGGGCGACTATGGCTACACCTTC.

This clone was detected only once. This chain uses TRBV10-3 with TRBJ2-1, with D maybe TRBD1 (6 bases). In germline, CDR1 is ENHRY, CDR2 SYGVKD. The CDR3 is made up of 16 amino acids. Trimming removed 3 bases at V and 6 bases at J, with 18 bases between. CDR3 amino acids: CAISDAGTPPPNEQFF. The CDR3 bases are TGTGCCATCAGTGATGCCGGGACACCCCCCCCCAATGAGCAGTTCTTC.

V gene TRBV5-5 combines with J gene TRBJ2-3, with TRBD1 identical over 8 bases. The CDR3 is made up of 15 amino acids. The trim removed 2 bases at V and 2 bases at J, leaving 4 bases unmatched. Germline-derived CDR1 and CDR2 are SGHKS and YYEKEE (reference sequence). The CDR3 loop reads CASSFRDRSTDTQYF. The CDR3 nucleotides are TGTGCCAGCAGCTTCCGGGACAGGTCCACAGATACGCAGTATTTT.

In DNA form, the CDR3 reads TGCAGCGTTGAAGCTACCATGGACAGTTCCTCCTACGAGCAGTACTTC. This codes for CSVEATMDSSSYEQYF. The chain carries TRBV29-1 and TRBJ2-7; a possible D gene is TRBD1 (6 bases). This CDR3 has 16 residues. The germline V and J ends were trimmed by 1 base and 0 bases, with 16 bases remaining between them. Germline CDR1 SQVTM, CDR2 ANQGSEA.

V usage is TRBV11-2 and J usage is TRBJ1-4, with a tentative D call TRBD1 (6 bases). V was clipped by 5 bases and J by 4 bases, with 11 bases between them. CDR1 SGHAT and CDR2 FQNNGV come from the germline V gene. This CDR3 spans 14 amino acids. CDR3 amino acids: CASSLDRFNEKLFF. In nucleotides, the CDR3 is TGTGCCAGCAGCCTCGACAGGTTTAATGAAAAACTGTTTTTT.

This chain uses TRBV11-1 with TRBJ2-2; TRBD1 aligns across 7 bases. Trimming cost V 1 base and J 7 bases; bases outside gene matches: 6. The CDR3 has 15 residues. CDR1 and CDR2 (germline): SGHAT, FQDESV (reference sequence). CDR3 amino acids: CASSLVRGRFGELFF. The CDR3 coding sequence is TGTGCCAGCAGCTTAGTAAGGGGGCGCTTCGGGGAGCTGTTTTTT.

This chain uses TRBV5-4 with TRBJ2-7; D ambiguous. Germline CDR1 is SGHNT and CDR2 is YYREEE (reference sequence). The length of the CDR3 is 15 residues. Trimming cost V 0 bases and J 6 bases, with 16 bases left between them. This CDR3 reads CASSLVGPGTREQYF. DNA for the CDR3: TGTGCCAGCAGCTTGGTTGGGCCAGGAACCCGCGAGCAGTACTTC. The full variable domain, with the rest looked up from reference TRBV5-4 and TRBJ2-7, is ETGVTQSPTHLIKTRGQQVTLRCSSQSGHNTVSWYQQALGQGPQFIFQYYREEENGRGNFPPRFSGLQFPNYSSELNVNALELDDSALYLCASSLVGPGTREQYFGPGTRLTVT.